These 15 T cell receptor beta chains share one sample of origin, sequenced in a study of T cells in Graves' hyperthyroidism and ophthalmopathy. Amplification of TCR beta CDR3 regions used RNA as the template. The primer set for the first-round RT-PCR of the TCR CDR3 was HTBI. TCRdb called the multiplex PCR reads again in MiXCR, with one record for every CDR3 protein. Of about 500,000 distinct CDR3 sequences in the sample, over 15% are singletons; the top ten hold about 18%. Sequenced material: blood. These receptors originate from a woman in her late teens or twenties with Graves' hyperthyroidism.

This clonotype was detected only a few times. The chain joins TRBV20-1 to TRBJ2-7, with D possibly TRBD1 on 6 matching bases. The germline V and J ends were trimmed by 8 bases and 0 bases, with 17 bases remaining between them. The CDR3 runs 14 residues. Germline loops: CDR1 DFQATT, CDR2 SNEGSKA (reference sequence). In nucleotides, the CDR3 is TGCAGTCCAACCTTCAGGGGTAGCTCCTACGAGCAGTACTTC. It encodes CSPTFRGSSYEQYF.

The table lists this clonotype with many counts. The chain links TRBV6-1 to TRBJ2-5; the D gene is possibly TRBD2 (6 bases). Per germline, CDR1 MNHNS and CDR2 SASEGT. There are 14 residues in the CDR3. The ends were cut back, 6 bases at V and 6 bases at J, with 17 bases in the middle. The CDR3 DNA reads as TGTGCCAGCAGAAGCAGCCAGCGGGCGAAGACCCAGTACTTC. This encodes CASRSSQRAKTQYF.

There are a few counts of this clonotype. The chain links TRBV10-1 to TRBJ2-1, with 9 bases lining up with TRBD1. CDR3 length equals 19 residues. V lost 3 bases, J lost 5 bases, and 17 bases stayed unmatched. Germline CDR1 reads WNHNN; CDR2 reads SYGVQD (reference sequence). Here the CDR3 DNA reads TGCGCCAGCAGTGACACCGGGACAGGGTGGTTTTCGGTCAACAATGAGCAGTTCTTC. Translating gives CASSDTGTGWFSVNNEQFF.

In this sample, this clonotype turned up many times. This chain uses TRBV6-2 or TRBV6-3 with TRBJ2-3; no firm D call. V was cut by 2 bases and J by 2 bases, with 11 bases left in between. CDR3 length: 15 residues. CDR1 is MNHEY and CDR2 is SVGEGT in the germline V gene. CDR3 in DNA: TGTGCCAGCAGTTACGCGTCAGCCGCCACAGATACGCAGTATTTT. It encodes CASSYASAATDTQYF.

Details on this clonotype: This may arise from a read error, as a much more abundant clone is one base away. The gene calls are TRBV15 and TRBJ2-7; D is undetermined. CDR1 and CDR2 from the germline V gene are LNHNV and YYDKDF (reference sequence). Trimming left V 2 bases short and J 0 bases short, with 11 bases between. The CDR3 is 15 amino acids. The CDR3 spells CATSRMTRVSYEQYF. The DNA for the CDR3 is TGTGCCACCAGCAGAATGACACGGGTCTCCTACGAGCAGTACTTC.

This clonotype was found many times. The rearrangement links TRBV7-9 to TRBJ1-1; 10 nucleotides agree with TRBD1. CDR1 and CDR2 (germline): SEHNR, FQNEAQ (reference sequence). With V trimmed by 3 bases and J by 3 bases, 4 bases remained unmatched. The CDR3 length is 15 residues. The CDR3 DNA is TGTGCCAGCAGCTTGGGACAGGGGCGGTACACTGAAGCTTTCTTT. Its translation is CASSLGQGRYTEAFF.

This clonotype was seen more than once but under ten times. This rearrangement joins TRBV10-3 to TRBJ2-6; D perhaps matches TRBD1 (6 bases). Germline values: CDR1 ENHRY, CDR2 SYGVKD. The CDR3 is 17 residues long. Trimming took off 3 bases at V and 1 base at J, with 13 bases between the two ends. The CDR3 DNA follows: TGTGCCATCAGTGACCATCGAGGGGGATCTGGGGCCAACGTCCTGACTTTC. Its translation: CAISDHRGGSGANVLTF.

The genes are TRBV28 and TRBJ2-7; 9 nucleotides align to TRBD1. The ends lost 10 bases at V and 2 bases at J; junction bases unmatched: 9. CDR1 is MDHEN, CDR2 SYDVKM, per germline. This CDR3 spans 14 amino acids. For the CDR3, the DNA is TGTGCCACCGAGGACAGGGGAACTACCTACGAGCAGTACTTC. It translates to CATEDRGTTYEQYF. Based on the CDR3 plus reference TRBV28 and TRBJ2-7, the full variable domain is DVKVTQSSRYLVKRTGEKVFLECVQDMDHENMFWYRQDPGLGLRLIYFSYDVKMKEKGDIPEGYSVSREKKERFSLILESASTNQTSMYLCATEDRGTTYEQYFGPGTRLTVT.

CDR3 residues: CASSPGLAGRNEQFF. CDR3 sequence (DNA): TGCGCCAGCAGTCCTGGACTAGCGGGAAGAAATGAGCAGTTCTTC. V usage is TRBV5-1 and J usage is TRBJ2-1; the match to TRBD2 covers 12 bases. Per germline, CDR1 SGHRS and CDR2 YFSETQ. With V trimmed by 5 bases and J by 7 bases, 7 bases remained unmatched. This CDR3 is built from 15 residues.

J is TRBJ2-1 and V is TRBV7-2, with a possible D match to TRBD1 (6 bases). The V and J ends lost 5 bases and 0 bases respectively, with 14 bases between them. The CDR3 spans 16 residues. Germline CDR1 SGHTA, CDR2 FQGNSA. The CDR3 DNA reads as TGTGCCAGCAGCCCGGGGACACTGAGCTCCTACAATGAGCAGTTCTTC. Protein: CASSPGTLSSYNEQFF.

This clonotype occurred many times. The chain joins TRBV20-1 to TRBJ1-4, with 7 bases that match TRBD1. V dropped 0 bases and J dropped 7; count of bases not matched to a gene: 11. Germline values: CDR1 DFQATT, CDR2 SNEGSKA (reference sequence). The CDR3 is made up of 16 amino acids. The CDR3 DNA follows: TGCAGTGCTAGAGATCGCGTCGAGGGGGCGCGTGAAAAACTGTTTTTT. Translated, it gives CSARDRVEGAREKLFF.

The genes are TRBV27 and TRBJ2-2, with 8 bases fitting TRBD1. From germline, CDR1 is MNHEY and CDR2 SMNVEV (reference sequence). V lost 3 bases and J lost 4; bases outside the gene matches: 4. CDR3 length: 15 residues. The CDR3 DNA follows: TGTGCCAGCAGTTTCTTTCAGGGGGCCACCGGGGAGCTGTTTTTT. Translated, it gives CASSFFQGATGELFF.

The chain couples TRBV11-3 to TRBJ2-5; 7 bases map to TRBD1. Per germline, CDR1 SGHNT and CDR2 YENEEA. The CDR3 extends over 15 amino acids. J gave up 2 bases and V 5 bases, and 8 bases lay outside the gene matches. CDR3 DNA: TGTGCCAGCAGCCCCGGACAGGTGCGACAAGAGACCCAGTACTTC. Its protein product is CASSPGQVRQETQYF.

This clonotype was counted at least ten times. V and J are TRBV2 and TRBJ2-3, with TRBD2 identical over 9 bases. There are 13 residues in the CDR3. Germline CDR1 and CDR2: SNHLY and FYNNEI. As DNA, the CDR3 is TGTGCGTGGCGGGAGGGCCAAGTAGATACGCAGTATTTT. It codes for CAWREGQVDTQYF.

The chain is built from TRBV20-1 and TRBJ1-6, with D possibly TRBD1 on 5 matching bases. V was trimmed by 2 bases and J by 9 bases, leaving 17 bases between them. Germline CDR1 is DFQATT and CDR2 is SNEGSKA (reference sequence). The CDR3 covers 15 residues. This CDR3 reads CSARPRERVGSPLHF. The CDR3, as DNA: TGCAGTGCTAGACCCAGGGAAAGAGTGGGTTCACCCCTCCACTTT.